This entry lists 20 T cell receptor beta chains sequenced from one sample in a study of blood T cell repertoires in COVID-19. Repertoires were generated with immunoSEQ multiplex PCR, while TCRdb's copy carries only in-frame clones and drops some. The sample records just under 350,000 clones, around 80% being singletons. Sequencing input: peripheral blood. These TCRs come from a young man with active or convalescent COVID-19.

This chain uses TRBV7-9 with TRBJ2-3; possible D gene TRBD2, 6 bases. Germline V gene data show CDR1 as SEHNR and CDR2 as FQNEAQ (reference sequence). This CDR3 is built from 15 residues. The germline V and J ends were trimmed by 5 bases and 4 bases, with 16 bases remaining between them. For the CDR3, the DNA is TGTGCCAGCAGCCGAACGTTGAGGGAGGCAGATACGCAGTATTTT. Protein: CASSRTLREADTQYF. The variable domain in full, completed from reference TRBV7-9 and TRBJ2-3, reads DTGVSQNPRHKITKRGQNVTFRCDPISEHNRLYWYRQTLGQGPEFLTYFQNEAQLEKSRLLSDRFSAERPKGSFSTLEIQRTEQGDSAMYLCASSRTLREADTQYFGPGTRLTVL.

This clone was observed a single time. This sample includes further DNA sequences coding for the same CDR3. The chain joins TRBV5-4 to TRBJ1-6; TRBD1 matches at 8 bases. This CDR3 spans 14 amino acids. Germline-derived CDR1 and CDR2 are SGHNT and YYREEE (reference sequence). Unmatched junction bases numbered 1, after V lost 1 base and J lost 7 bases. Written as DNA, the CDR3 is TGTGCCAGCAGCTTGACAGGGGGAAATTCACCCCTCCACTTT. Translating gives CASSLTGGNSPLHF. The entire variable domain, with the rest obtained from reference TRBV5-4 and TRBJ1-6, is as follows: ETGVTQSPTHLIKTRGQQVTLRCSSQSGHNTVSWYQQALGQGPQFIFQYYREEENGRGNFPPRFSGLQFPNYSSELNVNALELDDSALYLCASSLTGGNSPLHFGNGTRLTVT.

V and J are TRBV4-3 and TRBJ1-6, with D perhaps TRBD1 (6 bases). Germline CDR1 LGHNA, CDR2 YSLEER. The CDR3 consists of 16 residues. V lost 1 base and J lost 6, with 13 bases in between. CDR3 in DNA: TGCGCCAGCAGCCAAGTCCTTTGGGACACTAATTCACCCCTCCACTTT. Its protein is CASSQVLWDTNSPLHF.

The rearrangement uses TRBV4-1 and TRBJ1-1; no definite D call. The CDR3 is 13 residues long. CDR1 is MGHRA and CDR2 is YSYEKL in the germline V gene. Trimming shortened V by 5 bases and J by 1 base, and 8 bases separated the two germline ends. The CDR3 nucleotides read TGCGCCAGCAGCGCGCGTCGGAACACTGAAGCTTTCTTT. This encodes CASSARRNTEAFF.

J is TRBJ1-6 and V is TRBV5-4; a possible D gene is TRBD1 (5 bases). The CDR3 extends over 14 amino acids. Trimming removed 4 bases from V and 9 bases from J, with 14 bases in between. The germline CDR1 and CDR2 sequences are SGHNT and YYREEE (reference sequence). The CDR3 loop is CASSVEHRSSPLHF. In DNA, the CDR3 is TGTGCCAGCAGCGTCGAACACAGGTCTTCACCCCTCCACTTT.

J is TRBJ1-2 and V is TRBV6-5; tentatively, D is TRBD1 (6 bases). Looked up from germline, CDR1 is MNHEY and CDR2 is SVGAGI. With 6 bases removed from V and 4 bases from J, the gap between germline ends came to 12 bases. CDR3 length equals 13 residues. The CDR3 here is CASRPGQIYGYTF. CDR3 nucleotides: TGTGCCAGCAGACCCGGACAGATCTATGGCTACACCTTC.

This clone was detected a few times. V is TRBV2 and J is TRBJ2-1; TRBD1 aligns across 9 bases. V shed 2 bases, J shed 6 bases, and the junction held 5 bases outside the gene matches. Germline values: CDR1 SNHLY, CDR2 FYNNEI. This CDR3 region has 15 residues. In DNA, the CDR3 is TGTGCCAGCAGTGAAAGTAGGACAGGGGCCAATGAGCAGTTCTTC. This encodes CASSESRTGANEQFF.

As regards this clone: Relative to the germline gene, one junction end is altered; a read error may explain this. The V call is TRBV4-2, the J call TRBJ1-5, with 8 bases aligning to TRBD1. This CDR3 is 15 amino acids long. CDR1 and CDR2 (germline): LGHNA, YNFKEQ. The CDR3 here is CASSPSSGGKQPQHF. The DNA for the CDR3 is TGTGCCAGCAGCCCAAGTTCAGGGGGCAAACAGCCCCAGCATTTT.

V usage is TRBV12-3 or TRBV12-4 and J usage is TRBJ2-1, with 7 positions matching TRBD2. The CDR3 has 13 amino acids. J lost 2 bases, V lost 7 bases, and 2 bases had no gene match. The CDR3 reads CASIGTTYNEQFF. As DNA, the CDR3 is TGTGCCAGCATTGGGACTACCTACAATGAGCAGTTCTTC.

This chain links TRBV7-2 with TRBJ2-7; TRBD2 matches 13 bases. The junction had 7 bases not matched to a gene; V was cut back by 5 bases and J by 0 bases. Germline V gene lookup returns CDR1 SGHTA and CDR2 FQGNSA. The CDR3 runs 17 residues. The CDR3 coding sequence is TGTGCCAGCAGCCGGACTAGCGGGAGTACCCGCTCCTACGAGCAGTACTTC. The encoded protein is CASSRTSGSTRSYEQYF.

The chain carries TRBV19 and TRBJ2-1; D unclear. The CDR3 runs 16 residues. Germline-derived CDR1 and CDR2 are LNHDA and SQIVND (reference sequence). The V and J ends lost 3 bases and 7 bases respectively, with 19 bases between them. Written as DNA, the CDR3 is TGTGCCAGTAGTATGGCCCCTGGCGGCGGTAGGAATGAGCAGTTCTTC. Translation: CASSMAPGGGRNEQFF.

The rearrangement joins TRBV15 to TRBJ1-5; D gene unclear. The CDR3 is 15 amino acids. The V gene lost 3 bases and the J gene lost 2 bases, with 11 bases spanning the gap. CDR1 and CDR2 (germline): LNHNV, YYDKDF (reference sequence). CDR3 in amino acids: CATSRSGIGNQPQHF. CDR3 nucleotides: TGTGCCACCAGCAGGTCGGGTATCGGCAATCAGCCCCAGCATTTT.

In this sample, this clone turned up a few times. The V call is TRBV2, the J call TRBJ1-5; a weak D match, TRBD1 (6 bases). The germline V and J ends were trimmed by 1 base and 6 bases, with 10 bases remaining between them. CDR1 is SNHLY, CDR2 FYNNEI, per germline. The length of the CDR3 is 14 residues. The DNA of the CDR3 is TGTGCCAGCAGTGAAGGTGGGGGCAGTCAGCCCCAGCATTTT. Protein sequence: CASSEGGGSQPQHF.

This chain joins TRBV10-3 and TRBJ1-2; the match to TRBD1 covers 11 bases. V shed 6 bases, J shed 5 bases, and the junction held 8 bases outside the gene matches. Germline loops: CDR1 ENHRY, CDR2 SYGVKD. The CDR3 has 15 amino acids. The CDR3 reads CAIRTDRGLGYGYTF. The CDR3 DNA is TGTGCCATCAGGACGGACAGGGGGCTTGGTTATGGCTACACCTTC.

V gene TRBV4-3 combines with J gene TRBJ1-2, with a possible D match to TRBD1 (6 bases). The CDR3 sequence is 14 residues long. V dropped 3 bases and J dropped 10 bases, with 18 bases sitting between them. In germline, CDR1 is LGHNA, CDR2 YSLEER. The CDR3 loop is CASSQTGAHTHYTF. As DNA, the CDR3 is TGCGCCAGCAGCCAGACAGGTGCTCACACCCACTACACCTTC.

The V and J genes are TRBV19 and TRBJ2-7, with D possibly being TRBD1 (6 bases). The germline gives CDR1 LNHDA, CDR2 SQIVND (reference sequence). The CDR3 totals 12 residues. V lost 4 bases, J lost 5 bases, and 9 bases lay in between. The CDR3 sequence is CASSKQGHEQYF. DNA of the CDR3: TGTGCCAGTAGTAAACAGGGCCACGAGCAGTACTTC.

In regard to this clone: Within the sample, other DNA sequences also encode this same CDR3. V is TRBV7-2 and J is TRBJ1-2; maybe TRBD1 (6 bases). CDR1 and CDR2 from the germline V gene are SGHTA and FQGNSA. Trimming took 0 bases from V and 8 from J, leaving 10 bases between them. This CDR3 comprises 13 residues. The CDR3: CASSLASRGGYTF. The CDR3 coding sequence is TGTGCCAGCAGCTTAGCGTCTAGGGGGGGCTACACCTTC.

Worth noting for this clone: Other DNA sequences of this sample code for an identical CDR3. V usage is TRBV14 and J usage is TRBJ2-4; D is undetermined. The V gene lost 1 base and the J gene lost 3 bases, with 4 bases spanning the gap. The CDR3 extends over 13 amino acids. Germline values: CDR1 SGHDN, CDR2 FVKESK. The CDR3 loop reads CASSQAGKNIQYF. The CDR3 coding sequence is TGTGCCAGCAGCCAAGCCGGCAAAAACATTCAGTACTTC.

This chain joins TRBV7-2 and TRBJ2-3; 10 nucleotides line up with TRBD1. The CDR3 is 19 amino acids. In germline, CDR1 is SGHTA, CDR2 FQGNSA. V gave up 1 base and J gave up 1 base; unmatched junction bases: 11. The CDR3 sequence is CASSLGMRGQGRGTDTQYF. Here the CDR3 DNA reads TGTGCCAGCAGCTTAGGTATGCGGGGACAGGGGCGCGGCACAGATACGCAGTATTTT.

This rearrangement joins TRBV28 to TRBJ1-5, with 8 bases matching TRBD1. V lost 6 bases, J lost 1 base, and 11 bases stayed unmatched. Germline values: CDR1 MDHEN, CDR2 SYDVKM. CDR3 length: 17 amino acids. CDR3 coding DNA: TGTGCCAGCAGCCGAGCCGGGACAGGCTTAAGCAATCAGCCCCAGCATTTT. As protein: CASSRAGTGLSNQPQHF.